Listed below are T cell receptor beta chains from one sample, sequenced in a study of Ad26.COV2.S vaccination and SARS-CoV-2 variants. TCRdb's copy holds only in-frame clones and misses some; the assay was immunoSEQ multiplex PCR. The sample lists roughly 380,000 clones, around 90% occurring once. This specimen was peripheral blood, taken after recovery from COVID-19. The source is a human donor who had recovered from COVID-19. Each CDR3 is given with its conserved first and last residue. A D gene is named only where the DNA matches it firmly. Some rows mark clone size as missing; the rest say once, few, many or name a class of expanded clone.

V	J	D	size	DNA	CDR3
TRBV5-4	TRBJ1-6	.	.	TGTGCCAGCAGCCCTGGTATCCTCGCAAGCTCCATGAATTCACCCCTCCACTTT	CASSPGILASSMNSPLHF
TRBV19	TRBJ2-7	TRBD1	.	TGTGCCAGTAGTAAGGGCAGGGACAGACCTGCCTACGAGCAGTACTTC	CASSKGRDRPAYEQYF
TRBV30	TRBJ2-3	TRBD1	.	TGTGCCTGGAGGACCAAGGGGGCTCTTTGGTCCGATACGCAGTATTTT	CAWRTKGALWSDTQYF
TRBV29-1	TRBJ1-1	.	once	TGCAGCGCTAGGACAAGGAGGACTGAAGCTTTCTTT	CSARTRRTEAFF
TRBV3-1/TRBV3-2	TRBJ1-6	TRBD1	once	TGTGCCAGCAGCCAAGGTGGAGGACAGGGGCTTCCACCCCTCCACTTT	CASSQGGGQGLPPLHF
TRBV28	TRBJ1-2	TRBD1	.	TGTGCCAGCAGCCTCATGGGACAGGGGTATGGCTACACCTTC	CASSLMGQGYGYTF
TRBV5-1	TRBJ2-3	TRBD1	.	TGCGCCAGCAGCACCGCCGGGACAGGGGGCCTAGATACGCAGTATTTT	CASSTAGTGGLDTQYF
TRBV19	TRBJ2-7	.	.	TGTGCCAGTAGTGCAAGGGACGGACCCTACGAGCAGTACTTC	CASSARDGPYEQYF
TRBV5-5	TRBJ2-1	.	.	TGTGCCAGCAGCTTGGAGGGGATCCCCTACAATGAGCAGTTCTTC	CASSLEGIPYNEQFF
TRBV11-2	TRBJ1-6	.	.	TGTGCCAGCAGCTTAGTGTGGAGGCGGGACCAACTTAATTCACCCCTCCACTTT	CASSLVWRRDQLNSPLHF
TRBV4-3	TRBJ2-1	.	.	TGCGCCAGCAGCCAAGGTACGCCCTACGACTCCTACAATGAGCAGTTCTTC	CASSQGTPYDSYNEQFF
TRBV7-3	TRBJ1-6	.	once	TGTGCCAGCAGCTTAAATGGTGGGGGCTCCTATAATTCACCCCTCCACTTT	CASSLNGGGSYNSPLHF
TRBV9	TRBJ1-3	.	.	TGTGCCAGCAGCGTAGATACCACAGGTGCCACCTCTGGAAACACCATATATTTT	CASSVDTTGATSGNTIYF
TRBV7-2	TRBJ2-1	TRBD2	.	TGTGCCAGCAGCCCCCAACTAGCGGGGGGCACTTACAATGAGCAGTTCTTC	CASSPQLAGGTYNEQFF
TRBV10-3	TRBJ2-2	TRBD2	.	TGTGCCATCAGTGAGTCGAAGGGAGGGACGCTTTTT	CAISESKGGTLF
TRBV4-3	TRBJ2-7	TRBD2	.	TGCGCCAGCAGCCAAGTAGCGGGGGGTGCCTACGAGCAGTACTTC	CASSQVAGGAYEQYF
TRBV6-2/TRBV6-3	TRBJ2-6	TRBD2	.	TGTGCCAGCAGTTATTCGACTAGCGGGCCTTCCTCTGGGGCCAACGTCCTGACTTTC	CASSYSTSGPSSGANVLTF
TRBV7-9	TRBJ2-5	TRBD2	.	TGTGCCAGCAGATCCGAACTAGCGGGGGTGAGAGAGACCCAGTACTTC	CASRSELAGVRETQYF
TRBV18	TRBJ1-3	.	.	TGTGCCAGCTCACCCCTAGATAGCTCTATCTCTGGAAACACCATATATTTT	CASSPLDSSISGNTIYF
TRBV4-1	TRBJ1-1	TRBD1	.	TGCGCCAGCAGCCACTGGACAGGAACGGGAAACACTGAAGCTTTCTTT	CASSHWTGTGNTEAFF
TRBV6-1	TRBJ1-1	.	.	TGTGCCAGCAGTGAGGGTCGGGCCGCGCCGGGTCACGAAGCTTTCTTT	CASSEGRAAPGHEAFF
TRBV9	TRBJ1-2	.	.	TGTGCCAGCAGCGTAGAATGGCAGGGGCGAAGTGGTGGCTACACCTTC	CASSVEWQGRSGGYTF
TRBV7-2	TRBJ1-4	TRBD1	.	TGTGCCAGCAGCTCGACAGGGCTCAATGAAAAACTGTTTTTT	CASSSTGLNEKLFF
TRBV5-6	TRBJ1-4	TRBD1	.	TGTGCCAGCAGCGTGGACAGGGGCCACACTAATGAAAAACTGTTTTTT	CASSVDRGHTNEKLFF
TRBV6-2/TRBV6-3	TRBJ1-5	TRBD1	.	TGTGCCAGCAGTTTGCGGACAGGGGAAGCATCTCAGCCCCAGCATTTT	CASSLRTGEASQPQHF
TRBV7-9	TRBJ2-2	.	.	TGTGCCAGCAGCGTCGGGCCTCGTGACGGGGAGCTGTTTTTT	CASSVGPRDGELFF
TRBV14	TRBJ2-3	TRBD2	.	TGTGCCAGCAGCCACGGGAGGAAAGATACGCAGTATTTT	CASSHGRKDTQYF
TRBV2	TRBJ1-2	.	.	TGTGCCAGCAGTGAAGACAGGCCAAACTATGGCTACACCTTC	CASSEDRPNYGYTF
TRBV2	TRBJ1-5	TRBD1	few	TGTGCCAGCAGAGGACAGGGCGGTCAGCCCCAGCATTTT	CASRGQGGQPQHF
TRBV6-5	TRBJ1-2	.	.	TGTGCCAGCAGCTACAGACCGACCGAGAACTATGGCTACACCTTC	CASSYRPTENYGYTF
TRBV15	TRBJ2-7	.	.	TGTGCCACCAGCAGAGAAAATAGTAAGGGGGGACCTACCTACGAGCAGTACTTC	CATSRENSKGGPTYEQYF
TRBV4-3	TRBJ2-7	TRBD1	.	TGCGCCAGCAGCCAGGACAGGGGAGACGAGCAGTACTTC	CASSQDRGDEQYF
TRBV13	TRBJ2-3	TRBD2	.	TGTGCCAGCAGAAGGCGGACTAGCGGGGGCCTGTGGGATACGCAGTATTTT	CASRRRTSGGLWDTQYF
TRBV11-2	TRBJ1-1	.	.	TGTGCCAGCAGCCCCCAAGCCCAGAACACTGAAGCTTTCTTT	CASSPQAQNTEAFF
TRBV5-1	TRBJ2-7	.	.	TGCGCCAGCAGCCCCGAGGCGGGTATGTTCGGCGAGCAGTACTTC	CASSPEAGMFGEQYF
TRBV5-1	TRBJ2-7	TRBD1	.	TGCGCCAGCAGCTTGTTTCGGGGACAGCCCTACGAGCAGTACTTC	CASSLFRGQPYEQYF
TRBV18	TRBJ2-3	TRBD1	.	TGTGCCAGCTCACCCCGGGACAGGAGCACAGATACGCAGTATTTT	CASSPRDRSTDTQYF
TRBV3-1/TRBV3-2	TRBJ1-2	.	.	TGTGCCAGCAGCCAAGACGTACAGGGATATGGCTACACCTTC	CASSQDVQGYGYTF
TRBV3-1/TRBV3-2	TRBJ1-4	TRBD1	.	TGTGCCAGCAGCCCAGCAGGGGGGGCAACTAATGAAAAACTGTTTTTT	CASSPAGGATNEKLFF